The clone carrying this TCR beta chain was seen many times. Among the patients, none had received any treatment before thyroid surgery. This sample is drawn from a study of metastatic and nonmetastatic thyroid tumors. Whole-study context: Thyroid patients, malignant and benign, had repertoires compared across blood and tumor or nodule tissue.

The J segment lost 8 bases and the V segment lost 5 bases, leaving 11 bases of the junction unmatched. The CDR3 has 15 residues. CDR1 and CDR2 from the germline V gene are SGHVS and FQNEAQ. TCRdb called clones again from the PCR reads with MiXCR. The data contain 35,000 to 50,000 clones, 4% to 5% of them singletons. This chain connects TRBV7-8 to TRBJ2-1, with 8 bases identical to TRBD2. This clonotype originated in a female donor with papillary thyroid cancer or a benign thyroid nodule (not recorded which). Some clones in this sample may be carry-over from other donors' samples. The sample comprised blood. This chain's CDR3 is CASSPDPGLAYEQFF. Written as DNA, the CDR3 is TGTGCCAGCAGCCCCGATCCAGGACTAGCCTATGAGCAGTTCTTC.